The 5 T cell receptor beta chains listed next were all sequenced from one sample in a study of blood T cell repertoires in COVID-19. Sequenced by immunoSEQ multiplex PCR; TCRdb stores in-frame clones only, minus some. The sample holds around 140,000 clones, 84% seen once. Sequencing was done on a sample of peripheral blood. All receptors derive from a man between 25 and 39 years old with COVID-19, enrolled during active disease.

The rearrangement links TRBV4-1 to TRBJ2-5; the match to TRBD2 covers 10 bases. V lost 1 base and J lost 4; bases outside the gene matches: 3. The CDR3 sequence is 15 residues long. Germline V gene sequence: CDR1 MGHRA, CDR2 YSYEKL. In nucleotides, the CDR3 is TGCGCCAGCAGCCAAGGTACTAGCGGGACAGAGACCCAGTACTTC. Its protein is CASSQGTSGTETQYF.

The V and J genes are TRBV4-1 and TRBJ1-5, with 9 nucleotides matching TRBD1. J lost 2 bases, V lost 4 bases, and 3 bases had no gene match. The CDR3 has 15 amino acids. From germline, CDR1 is MGHRA and CDR2 YSYEKL. CDR3 in DNA: TGCGCCAGCAGCCTTAGGACAGGGGGCAATCAGCCCCAGCATTTT. It encodes CASSLRTGGNQPQHF.

In DNA, the CDR3 is TGCGCCAGCAGCCGGGGGGGACAGGGGGTCTCCTACGAGCAGTACTTC. Residues: CASSRGGQGVSYEQYF. The chain employs TRBV4-1 and TRBJ2-7, with 11 nucleotides matching TRBD1. CDR1 MGHRA and CDR2 YSYEKL come from the germline V gene. The V gene end was trimmed by 4 bases and the J gene end by 0 bases; junction bases not matched to a gene: 5. The CDR3 sequence is 16 residues long.

The rearrangement uses TRBV7-9 and TRBJ2-6; 7 nucleotides align to TRBD2. CDR1 SEHNR and CDR2 FQNEAQ come from the germline V gene (reference sequence). Trimming removed 5 bases from V and 0 bases from J; junction bases left unmatched: 10. The CDR3 loop spans 18 amino acids. For the CDR3, the DNA is TGTGCCAGCAGCATGCTGACGGGGGGTAGCTCTGGGGCCAACGTCCTGACTTTC. This gives the protein CASSMLTGGSSGANVLTF.

This clone turned up a few times. The J gene is TRBJ2-1, the V gene TRBV12-3 or TRBV12-4, with TRBD2 as a possible D gene (5 bases). V was clipped by 7 bases and J by 2 bases, with 9 bases between them. The CDR3 loop spans 13 amino acids. The CDR3 spells CASNRGAYNEQFF. DNA for the CDR3: TGTGCCAGCAACCGGGGTGCCTACAATGAGCAGTTCTTC.